One sample yielded the 20 T cell receptor beta chains listed below, sequenced in a study of blood T cell repertoires in COVID-19. Produced via immunoSEQ multiplex PCR; TCRdb's table is partial and in-frame only. The sample holds around 350,000 clones, around 84% seen once. The sample consisted of peripheral blood. The source of these receptors is a human donor in a cohort sampled during active COVID-19.

This chain's CDR3 is CASSIWWGGAGELFF. The CDR3 bases are TGTGCCAGTAGTATTTGGTGGGGAGGGGCCGGGGAGCTGTTTTTT. The chain carries TRBV19 and TRBJ2-2; 7 bases map to TRBD2. The germline CDR1 and CDR2 sequences are LNHDA and SQIVND (reference sequence). The CDR3 has 15 residues. Trimming at V came to 3 bases and at J to 6 bases, leaving 7 bases not matched to a gene.

The chain combines TRBV30 with TRBJ2-7; 8 nucleotides align to TRBD1. Germline V gives CDR1 GTSNPN, CDR2 SVGIG (reference sequence). Trimming cost V 3 bases and J 0 bases; bases outside gene matches: 4. The CDR3 consists of 14 residues. CDR3 loop: CAWSRGLASYEQYF. The CDR3 DNA reads TGTGCCTGGAGCAGGGGGCTCGCCTCCTACGAGCAGTACTTC.

V gene TRBV14 combines with J gene TRBJ1-2, with TRBD1 matching 7 bases. The CDR3 extends over 14 amino acids. J was trimmed by 8 bases and V by 2 bases; bases with no gene match: 8. The V gene's germline CDR1 is SGHDN and CDR2 FVKESK. This CDR3 reads CASSQFRQGGGYTF. CDR3 nucleotides: TGTGCCAGCAGCCAATTTCGACAGGGAGGAGGCTACACCTTC.

This chain links TRBV21-1 with TRBJ2-1; the D segment call TRBD1 is taken from the table without a DNA check. TRBV21-1 is given as a pseudogene. The CDR3 length is 15 residues. CDR3 residues: CASRTDPDSYNEQFF. The DNA of the CDR3 is TGTGCCAGCAGGACAGATCCTGACTCCTACAATGAGCAGTTCTTC.

The chain combines TRBV7-2 with TRBJ1-2, with D unresolved. V was shortened by 7 bases and J by 0 bases, with 9 bases between the two germline ends. This CDR3 has 13 residues. Germline V gives CDR1 SGHTA, CDR2 FQGNSA. CDR3 residues: CASNIGANYGYTF. In DNA, the CDR3 is TGTGCCAGCAACATTGGAGCTAACTATGGCTACACCTTC.

The CDR3 region is CASSLSNRGETQYF. Here the CDR3 DNA reads TGTGCCAGCAGCTTAAGTAATAGGGGAGAGACCCAGTACTTC. The rearrangement links TRBV7-9 to TRBJ2-5; D perhaps matches TRBD1 (5 bases). With 2 bases removed from V and 4 bases from J, the gap between germline ends came to 11 bases. The germline V gene encodes CDR1 SEHNR and CDR2 FQNEAQ (reference sequence). The CDR3 loop spans 14 amino acids.

V usage is TRBV7-3 and J usage is TRBJ2-2; 11 bases align to TRBD2. The length of the CDR3 is 16 residues. V lost 8 bases and J lost 4; bases outside the gene matches: 9. Germline V gene sequence: CDR1 SGHTA, CDR2 FQGTGA. The CDR3 DNA sequence: TGTGCCAGCGTCCCCGTAGCGGGAGGGGGCACCGGGGAGCTGTTTTTT. It is translated as CASVPVAGGGTGELFF. The variable domain in full, completed from reference TRBV7-3 and TRBJ2-2, reads GAGVSQTPSNKVTEKGKYVELRCDPISGHTALYWYRQSLGQGPEFLIYFQGTGAADDSGLPNDRFFAVRPEGSVSTLKIQRTERGDSAVYLCASVPVAGGGTGELFFGEGSRLTVL.

The rearrangement joins TRBV2 to TRBJ2-3; TRBD2 matches 12 bases. The length of the CDR3 is 15 residues. The V and J ends lost 8 bases and 4 bases, in that order; junction bases with no gene match: 7. Germline CDR1 reads SNHLY; CDR2 reads FYNNEI. CDR3 DNA sequence: TGTGCCAGCCTTGGACTAGCGGGAATATCAGATACGCAGTATTTT. Protein product: CASLGLAGISDTQYF.

V is TRBV5-8 and J is TRBJ1-1, with a possible D match to TRBD1 (5 bases). The CDR3 runs to 16 residues. Trimming shortened V by 0 bases and J by 1 base, and 13 bases separated the two germline ends. Germline loops: CDR1 SGHTS, CDR2 YDEGEE. Here the CDR3 reads CASSLDFRGTNTEAFF. The CDR3 DNA reads TGTGCCAGCAGCTTGGATTTTAGGGGAACGAACACTGAAGCTTTCTTT.

V usage is TRBV3-1 (or the pseudogene TRBV3-2) and J usage is TRBJ2-1, with 7 bases matching TRBD2. CDR1 and CDR2 (germline): LGHDT, YNNKEL (reference sequence). This CDR3 is built from 16 residues. The V gene end was trimmed by 1 base and the J gene end by 6 bases; junction bases not matched to a gene: 9. The CDR3 DNA sequence: TGTGCCAGCAGCCAAGTAACTAGCGCTGGGGTCAATGAGCAGTTCTTC. It is translated as CASSQVTSAGVNEQFF.

The V call is TRBV7-6, the J call TRBJ1-5; tentative D call: TRBD1 (6 bases). This CDR3 has 18 residues. CDR1 SGHVS and CDR2 FNYEAQ come from the germline V gene. The V gene lost 0 bases and the J gene lost 2 bases, with 17 bases spanning the gap. The CDR3 loop reads CASSLAWAGGGGNQPQHF. The CDR3 region has the DNA TGTGCCAGCAGCTTAGCGTGGGCGGGGGGCGGCGGCAATCAGCCCCAGCATTTT.

The chain uses TRBV5-1 and TRBJ2-5, with D possibly being TRBD1 (5 bases). The CDR3 consists of 13 residues. Germline loops: CDR1 SGHRS, CDR2 YFSETQ. V lost 7 bases and J lost 4, with 14 bases in between. The CDR3 bases are TGCGCCAGCTCGGTGGGGCTGAGAGAGACCCAGTACTTC. The encoded protein is CASSVGLRETQYF. Based on the CDR3 plus reference TRBV5-1 and TRBJ2-5, the full variable domain is KAGVTQTPRYLIKTRGQQVTLSCSPISGHRSVSWYQQTPGQGLQFLFEYFSETQRNKGNFPGRFSGRQFSNSRSEMNVSTLELGDSALYLCASSVGLRETQYFGPGTRLLVL.

The gene calls are TRBV25-1 and TRBJ1-6; 10 positions match TRBD1. The trim removed 0 bases at V and 10 bases at J, leaving 6 bases unmatched. The CDR3 is made up of 16 amino acids. Germline V lookup: CDR1 MGHDK, CDR2 SYGVNS. CDR3 nucleotides: TGTGCCAGCAGTGAATATGGGACAGGGGACGGCTCACCCCTCCACTTT. This encodes CASSEYGTGDGSPLHF.

This clone was seen a few times. V usage is TRBV5-1 and J usage is TRBJ1-1, with 9 bases lining up with TRBD1. Trimming took 4 bases from V and 4 from J; bases not matched to a gene: 14. The CDR3 length is 17 residues. Germline lookup yields CDR1 SGHRS and CDR2 YFSETQ. The CDR3, as DNA: TGCGCCAGCAGCCTAGTCCTCCGCCGGGACAGGGTCACTGAAGCTTTCTTT. Translation: CASSLVLRRDRVTEAFF.

V usage is TRBV28 and J usage is TRBJ1-5; D remains ambiguous. The germline gives CDR1 MDHEN, CDR2 SYDVKM. This CDR3 contains 15 residues. V was trimmed by 5 bases and J by 2 bases, leaving 13 bases between them. CDR3 sequence: CASSNQVIGNQPQHF. CDR3 DNA: TGTGCCAGCAGTAACCAGGTCATCGGCAATCAGCCCCAGCATTTT.

The gene calls are TRBV7-3 and TRBJ2-1; D may be TRBD2 (6 bases). Germline CDR1 SGHTA, CDR2 FQGTGA. The V end lost 5 bases, the J end lost 2 bases, and 13 bases lay between the germline ends. The CDR3 is made up of 15 amino acids. CDR3 sequence: CASSRGTAAYNEQFF. The CDR3 DNA reads TGTGCCAGCAGCCGAGGGACTGCCGCCTACAATGAGCAGTTCTTC.

The rearrangement joins TRBV20-1 to TRBJ2-1, with 9 nucleotides matching TRBD2. Germline-derived CDR1 and CDR2 are DFQATT and SNEGSKA (reference sequence). The junction had 4 bases not matched to a gene; V was cut back by 3 bases and J by 4 bases. CDR3 size: 14 residues. CDR3 bases: TGCAGTGCTAGTAAGCTAGCGGGGTACAATGAGCAGTTCTTC. It yields the protein CSASKLAGYNEQFF.

V gene TRBV10-3 combines with J gene TRBJ2-7; 9 bases fit TRBD1. The V gene's germline CDR1 is ENHRY and CDR2 SYGVKD. The CDR3 runs 13 residues. V trimming: 4 bases; J trimming: 7 bases; junction bases outside the gene matches: 5. CDR3 sequence (DNA): TGTGCCATCAGTGGAATGACAGGGGGTGAGCAGTACTTC. Translating gives CAISGMTGGEQYF.

The V call is TRBV7-6, the J call TRBJ2-7; 7 bases align to TRBD1. This CDR3 is built from 18 residues. The junction had 16 bases not matched to a gene; V was cut back by 1 base and J by 4 bases. The V gene's germline CDR1 is SGHVS and CDR2 FNYEAQ. DNA of the CDR3: TGTGCCAGCAGCTTAGGTACGGGACAGACCAGTAGTTGGTACGAGCAGTACTTC. Its translation: CASSLGTGQTSSWYEQYF.

This chain uses TRBV27 with TRBJ2-2, with D possibly being TRBD2 (6 bases). There are 14 residues in the CDR3. Trimming took off 6 bases at V and 1 base at J, with 9 bases between the two ends. Germline assignment: CDR1 MNHEY and CDR2 SMNVEV (reference sequence). For the CDR3, the DNA is TGTGCCAGCAGCCGTAGCGGGAACACCGGGGAGCTGTTTTTT. It yields the protein CASSRSGNTGELFF.